This entry concerns a single T cell receptor (beta chain). Its specificity is not known. Germline CDR1 is GTSNPN and CDR2 is SVGIG (reference sequence). This CDR3 is 14 amino acids long. The ends were cut back, 0 bases at V and 8 bases at J, with 13 bases in the middle. This entry comes from a study of beta chain features in type 1 diabetes. As for the study in general: Age, gender and cell yields were alike across patients and healthy donors. Study findings and constraints: PCR may have favored shorter templates equally in patients and controls. Diminished insertions and augmented deletions at VDJ junctions characterized type 1 diabetes patients. Still unanswered here is whether HLA type influences TCRB rearrangement. There was a moderate but significant shortening of TCRB CDR3s in all four CD4+ subsets of Type 1 diabetes patients.

The whole isolated RNA underwent reverse transcription, so sequencing captured expressed TCRB transcripts. TCRdb keeps only in-frame clones here, not all; method: immunoSEQ multiplex PCR. The sample comprises roughly 700,000 clones, 13% of which are singletons, and less than 0.025% rests with the top ten. The chain has TRBV30 and TRBJ1-4; D not resolved. Sequencing was done on a sample of naive CD4+ T cells from blood. This TCR was sampled from a man aged 18 to 30 with type 1 diabetes. CDR3 sequence (DNA): TGTGCCTGGAGTGTGCGGCAGATAACCGAAAAACTGTTTTTT. This translates into CAWSVRQITEKLFF.